Shown below are 20 T cell receptor beta chains from a single sample sequenced in a study of identical twins (dated by TCRdb to 2016 to 2017). Library prep was done by 5' RACE. This sample was sequenced with an Illumina HiSeq 2000. Using fastp trimming at Q25 and MiXCR clonotype assembly, TCRdb reanalyzed the public sequencing data and kept in-frame beta chains. When rows share a CDR3 protein, they turn into one entry using the most common DNA and genes. The sample includes around 490,000 distinct CDR3 sequences, with 15% observed a single time. The ten largest account for around 0.4% of the sample. These records were also assigned to another study, of yellow fever vaccine responses in identical twins.

The sequenced sample was CD4+ T cells sorted from blood. Every receptor here comes from a woman younger than 30 in good health.

This clonotype appeared many times. The J gene is TRBJ2-1, the V gene TRBV20-1, with D possibly matching TRBD1 (6 bases). Germline values: CDR1 DFQATT, CDR2 SNEGSKA (reference sequence). V lost 5 bases, J lost 5 bases, and 13 bases lay in between. This CDR3 is built from 13 residues. CDR3 sequence reads: CSAPRSGDNEQFF. For the CDR3, the DNA is TGCAGTGCTCCTCGCTCAGGGGACAATGAGCAGTTCTTC.

The chain uses TRBV6-5 and TRBJ2-5, with D possibly being TRBD1 or TRBD2 (7 bases each). Germline lookup yields CDR1 MNHEY and CDR2 SVGAGI. V lost 8 bases, J lost 2 bases, and 21 bases lay in between. The CDR3 contains 16 residues. CDR3 loop: CASCHNSGGGQETQYF. The CDR3 DNA reads as TGTGCCAGCTGTCACAACTCAGGGGGGGGACAAGAGACCCAGTACTTC.

This clonotype was counted between two and nine times. The CDR3 DNA is TGTGCCACCTCTGGCGGGAGCTCCTACGAGCAGTACTTC. Translation: CATSGGSSYEQYF. The V and J genes are TRBV24-1 and TRBJ2-7, with 7 bases fitting TRBD2. Germline V gives CDR1 KGHDR, CDR2 SFDVKD. V gave up 9 bases and J gave up 0 bases; unmatched junction bases: 4. The CDR3 runs 13 residues.

The chain has TRBV20-1 and TRBJ2-2; 7 bases match TRBD2. The CDR3 length is 13 residues. V dropped 3 bases and J dropped 6; count of bases not matched to a gene: 4. Germline assignment: CDR1 DFQATT and CDR2 SNEGSKA (reference sequence). The CDR3 DNA reads as TGCAGTGCTAGGACTAGCTCCTCCGGGGAGCTGTTTTTT. Residues: CSARTSSSGELFF.

The chain links TRBV12-3 or TRBV12-4 to TRBJ2-1; D call uncertain. Trimming shortened V by 10 bases and J by 3 bases, and 16 bases separated the two germline ends. This CDR3 is built from 14 residues. In nucleotides, the CDR3 is TGTGCCAACCCATCCCCCAGGCTCTACAATGAGCAGTTCTTC. Amino acids: CANPSPRLYNEQFF.

The CDR3 is CASILFVAGGGSDTQYF. The CDR3 nucleotides are TGTGCCAGCATCCTCTTTGTCGCAGGGGGTGGCTCAGATACGCAGTATTTT. This chain connects TRBV12-3 or TRBV12-4 to TRBJ2-3, with TRBD1 matching 7 bases. With V trimmed by 7 bases and J by 4 bases, 17 bases remained unmatched. The CDR3 loop spans 17 amino acids.

V usage is TRBV5-1 and J usage is TRBJ2-1; 8 bases fit TRBD1. J gave up 1 base and V 4 bases, and 4 bases lay outside the gene matches. Germline CDR1 SGHRS, CDR2 YFSETQ. The CDR3 spans 15 residues. The chain's CDR3 is CASSTQGDSYNEQFF. In nucleotides, the CDR3 is TGCGCCAGCAGCACACAGGGGGATTCCTACAATGAGCAGTTCTTC. The entire variable domain, with the rest obtained from reference TRBV5-1 and TRBJ2-1, is as follows: KAGVTQTPRYLIKTRGQQVTLSCSPISGHRSVSWYQQTPGQGLQFLFEYFSETQRNKGNFPGRFSGRQFSNSRSEMNVSTLELGDSALYLCASSTQGDSYNEQFFGPGTRLTVL.

This clonotype was seen only a few times. This chain joins TRBV12-3 or TRBV12-4 and TRBJ2-1; 10 nucleotides align to TRBD2. Trimming removed 6 bases from V and 6 bases from J; junction bases left unmatched: 8. The CDR3 length is 15 residues. For the CDR3, the DNA is TGTGCCAGCAGGGCCAAAGCGGGAGGGCCCAATGAGCAGTTCTTC. It is translated as CASRAKAGGPNEQFF.

This clonotype was seen only a few times. V usage is TRBV4-1 and J usage is TRBJ2-7; D call uncertain. Between the trimmed V and J ends, which lost 4 bases and 1 base, there was a span of 11 bases. Germline V CDR1 and CDR2: MGHRA, YSYEKL. The CDR3 spans 14 residues. CDR3 DNA: TGCGCCAGCAGCCCAAGCGAGTTATCCTACGAGCAGTACTTC. It encodes CASSPSELSYEQYF.

V and J are TRBV12-3 or TRBV12-4 and TRBJ2-2; a possible D gene is TRBD2 (6 bases). The CDR3 consists of 14 residues. Trimming stripped 6 bases from V and 4 bases from J, with 12 bases between. The CDR3 here is CASRPGLSTGELFF. The CDR3 DNA reads TGTGCCAGCAGACCGGGACTCAGCACCGGGGAGCTGTTTTTT.

The CDR3 sequence is CASSSQSRTEAFF. Here the CDR3 DNA reads TGTGCCAGCAGCAGTCAAAGCAGGACTGAAGCTTTCTTT. The rearrangement links TRBV12-3 or TRBV12-4 to TRBJ1-1; D is uncertain. This CDR3 contains 13 residues. Trimming took off 6 bases at V and 5 bases at J, with 13 bases between the two ends.

This clonotype has just a few counts. The chain combines TRBV28 with TRBJ2-1; maybe TRBD1 (5 bases). The CDR3 consists of 12 residues. Deletions cut 6 bases from V and 8 bases from J, with 11 bases between. The germline CDR1 and CDR2 sequences are MDHEN and SYDVKM. CDR3 in DNA: TGTGCCAGCAGCCCAGGGTGGCATGAGCAGTTCTTC. Translation: CASSPGWHEQFF.

The rearrangement joins TRBV24-1 to TRBJ1-1; no firm D call. The CDR3 spans 13 residues. V shed 4 bases and J shed 3 bases, with 8 bases lying between them. The germline CDR1 and CDR2 sequences are KGHDR and SFDVKD. The CDR3 nucleotides read TGTGCCACCAGTGACCCCAGCTACACTGAAGCTTTCTTT. Translated, it gives CATSDPSYTEAFF.

This clonotype turned up a few times. The chain carries TRBV12-3 or TRBV12-4 and TRBJ1-2, with TRBD1 as a possible D gene (5 bases). The CDR3 is made up of 17 amino acids. V dropped 6 bases and J dropped 8 bases, with 28 bases sitting between them. Written as DNA, the CDR3 is TGTGCCAGCAGCCCCCCTCACGCGGGCAGGGCCGGGTGGGGCTACACCTTC. It specifies CASSPPHAGRAGWGYTF.

The chain is built from TRBV3-1 and TRBJ1-2; weak D call: TRBD1 (5 bases). Trimming shortened V by 1 base and J by 5 bases, and 14 bases separated the two germline ends. The germline V gene encodes CDR1 LGHDT and CDR2 YNNKEL (reference sequence). CDR3 length: 15 residues. CDR3 in DNA: TGTGCCAGCAGCCAAGTCCGGGGCACCGAATATGGCTACACCTTC. The encoded protein is CASSQVRGTEYGYTF.

The V gene is TRBV4-2, the J gene TRBJ2-1; the D is unclear. V was trimmed by 5 bases and J by 8 bases, leaving 16 bases between them. Germline CDR1 reads LGHNA; CDR2 reads YNFKEQ. The CDR3 is 14 residues long. CDR3 coding DNA: TGTGCCAGCAGCACGGGCCCCGTCAATTATGAGCAGTTCTTC. This translates into CASSTGPVNYEQFF.

Ten or more counts support this clonotype. The J gene is TRBJ1-1, the V gene TRBV12-3 or TRBV12-4; no reliable D call. V lost 2 bases and J lost 6, with 10 bases in between. The CDR3 consists of 13 residues. CDR3 protein: CASSLSTYAEAFF. CDR3 DNA sequence: TGTGCCAGCAGTTTATCAACTTACGCTGAAGCTTTCTTT.

This clonotype came up a few times. The chain couples TRBV12-3 or TRBV12-4 to TRBJ2-7; TRBD2 agrees at 8 bases. The CDR3 length is 14 residues. The V segment lost 6 bases and the J segment 1 base; nucleotides outside the gene matches: 5. The CDR3: CASSSVAGSYEQYF. DNA for the CDR3: TGTGCCAGCAGCTCGGTAGCGGGGTCCTACGAGCAGTACTTC.

This clonotype is a singleton in its sample. This chain connects TRBV10-3 to TRBJ2-1; D is possibly TRBD2 (5 bases). Per germline, CDR1 ENHRY and CDR2 SYGVKD. V gave up 4 bases and J gave up 5 bases, with 12 bases separating them. This CDR3 region has 14 residues. CDR3 protein: CAISGAAEDNEQFF. The CDR3 bases are TGTGCCATCAGTGGGGCAGCGGAGGACAATGAGCAGTTCTTC.

The V gene is TRBV9, the J gene TRBJ2-2; tentatively, D is TRBD2 (6 bases). There are 16 residues in the CDR3. Germline CDR1 reads SGDLS; CDR2 reads YYNGEE. V lost 1 base and J lost 6, with 16 bases in between. The CDR3 here is CASSVRLGVGSGELFF. CDR3 DNA: TGTGCCAGCAGCGTACGACTAGGGGTTGGGTCCGGGGAGCTGTTTTTT.